The sample holds one count of the clone carrying this T cell receptor beta chain. The target antigen is unknown. This specimen belongs to a study of T cell responses to AZD1222 COVID-19 vaccine. Across the study: Recipients boosted at about 4 weeks or about 12 weeks are pooled.

General study results and limits: Repertoire sampling occurred only after the peak T cell response. There were mostly white British donors and more females than males, and clonal diversity was possibly underestimated.

Sequencing used immunoSEQ multiplex PCR; TCRdb keeps in-frame clones, though not all of them. The data show about 110,000 clones, 88% seen once. V was trimmed by 5 bases and J by 5 bases, leaving 9 bases between them. This CDR3 has 12 amino acids. Germline lookup yields CDR1 MNHEY and CDR2 SVGAGI. The receptor comes from an adult in good health. The sample here was peripheral blood, taken on day 0 of AZD1222 vaccination. The rearrangement uses TRBV6-5 and TRBJ1-1; D is possibly TRBD1 (6 bases). Written as DNA, the CDR3 is TGTGCCAGCAGTAGACAGGTGACTGAAGCTTTCTTT. Protein sequence: CASSRQVTEAFF.